A single sample is the source of the 6 T cell receptor beta chains below, sequenced in a study of T-cell reconstitution after alpha-beta-depleted transplantation in children. The TCRbeta library incorporated unique molecular identifiers. One entry per CDR3 protein, called by TCRdb with MiXCR from the PCR reads. The table lists roughly 610,000 distinct CDR3 sequences, under 12% of them singletons, with less than 5% in the top ten. This sample comprised PBMCs from the stem cell graft donor, obtained from the stem cell graft. These receptors were taken from a human donor who donated a stem cell graft to a child with acute myeloid leukemia.

This clonotype has ten or more counts. The gene calls are TRBV25-1 and TRBJ2-5; no clear D. CDR1 is MGHDK, CDR2 SYGVNS, per germline. The CDR3 runs 12 residues. Trimming cost V 3 bases and J 5 bases, with 7 bases left between them. The CDR3: CASSDLTETQYF. CDR3 bases: TGTGCCAGCAGTGACCTCACGGAGACCCAGTACTTC. Drawing the rest from reference TRBV25-1 and TRBJ2-5, the complete variable domain is EADIYQTPRYLVIGTGKKITLECSQTMGHDKMYWYQQDPGMELHLIHYSYGVNSTEKGDLSSESTVSRIRTEHFPLTLESARPSHTSQYLCASSDLTETQYFGPGTRLLVL.

This clonotype was counted only a few times. This chain joins TRBV12-3 or TRBV12-4 and TRBJ1-1, with 8 bases aligning to TRBD1. J was trimmed by 7 bases and V by 4 bases; bases with no gene match: 8. The CDR3 runs 14 residues. CDR3 coding DNA: TGTGCCAGCAGTTCTAAACTACAGGGGGTTGAAGCTTTCTTT. Protein: CASSSKLQGVEAFF.

This clonotype was counted many times. CDR3 nucleotides: TGTGCCAGCAGTTACGGCGGGATAGAGACCCAGTACTTC. Protein sequence: CASSYGGIETQYF. The chain links TRBV27 to TRBJ2-5; perhaps TRBD2 as D (6 bases). The length of the CDR3 is 13 residues. Germline CDR1 reads MNHEY; CDR2 reads SMNVEV (reference sequence). V lost 4 bases, J lost 4 bases, and 10 bases lay in between.

This clonotype has ten or more counts. The chain couples TRBV20-1 to TRBJ2-3; 9 bases map to TRBD2. With 0 bases clipped from V and 6 bases from J, the junction kept 7 bases outside the gene matches. CDR1 and CDR2 from the germline V gene are DFQATT and SNEGSKA (reference sequence). The CDR3 has 15 amino acids. The CDR3: CSARDRISGSDTQYF. DNA of the CDR3: TGCAGTGCTAGAGATCGTATTAGCGGGAGTGATACGCAGTATTTT.

V gene TRBV6-1 combines with J gene TRBJ1-5, with 9 nucleotides matching TRBD1. Germline trimming cut 6 bases from V and 4 bases from J; bases unmatched to any gene: 4. Germline V lookup: CDR1 MNHNS, CDR2 SASEGT. The length of the CDR3 is 14 residues. CDR3 sequence: CASRGQGGNQPQHF. The CDR3 region has the DNA TGTGCCAGCAGGGGACAGGGAGGGAATCAGCCCCAGCATTTT.

The rearrangement joins TRBV7-6 to TRBJ2-1; 12 bases are shared with TRBD2. Losses at the gene ends were 5 bases for V and 0 bases for J; bases not matched to a gene: 5. The CDR3 totals 17 residues. Per the germline V gene, CDR1 is SGHVS and CDR2 is FNYEAQ. The chain's CDR3 is CASSRTSGIFSYNEQFF. The CDR3 DNA reads as TGTGCCAGCAGCCGGACTAGCGGGATATTCTCCTACAATGAGCAGTTCTTC.